These T cell receptor beta chains were read from a single sample in a study of blood T cell repertoires in COVID-19. The assay was immunoSEQ multiplex PCR, and TCRdb's table has in-frame clones only and misses some. This sample has 100,000 to 150,000 clones, with around 89% found just once. Sequencing was done on a sample of peripheral blood. The receptors come from an older man with active COVID-19. The CDR3 runs from the conserved cysteine through the conserved F or W. The D gene is left open where the match is weak. The size entry is marked missing in some rows and otherwise reads once, few, many or a size class.

V gene: TRBV9
clone size: .
J gene: TRBJ2-7
D gene: TRBD2
CDR3 DNA: TGTGCCAGCAGCCATTCCACCGGGGCGGGAGTTCGCGAGCAGTACTTC
CDR3 protein: CASSHSTGAGVREQYF

V gene: TRBV27
clone size: .
J gene: TRBJ1-1
D gene: .
CDR3 DNA: TGTGCCAGCAGTCGCGGGGGGGGCCACACTGAAGCTTTCTTT
CDR3 protein: CASSRGGGHTEAFF

V gene: TRBV6-5
clone size: .
J gene: TRBJ2-4
D gene: .
CDR3 DNA: TGTGCCAGCAGTTACGGGGGGAGTGCCAAAAACATTCAGTACTTC
CDR3 protein: CASSYGGSAKNIQYF

V gene: TRBV29-1
clone size: .
J gene: TRBJ2-1
D gene: TRBD2
CDR3 DNA: TGCAGCGGGGCGACTAGCGGGAAAGGTAATGAGCAGTTCTTC
CDR3 protein: CSGATSGKGNEQFF

V gene: TRBV11-3
clone size: .
J gene: TRBJ2-1
D gene: .
CDR3 DNA: TGTGCCAGCAGCTTATATCAGGGCAGCAATGAGCAGTTCTTC
CDR3 protein: CASSLYQGSNEQFF

V gene: TRBV11-3
clone size: .
J gene: TRBJ2-5
D gene: TRBD1
CDR3 DNA: TGTGCCAGCAGCCAGGGGACAGCCATGGAGACCCAGTACTTC
CDR3 protein: CASSQGTAMETQYF

V gene: TRBV29-1
clone size: once
J gene: TRBJ1-3
D gene: .
CDR3 DNA: TGCAGCGTTGAAGGAGCTGGAAACACCATATATTTT
CDR3 protein: CSVEGAGNTIYF

V gene: TRBV2
clone size: .
J gene: TRBJ2-2
D gene: .
CDR3 DNA: TGTGCCAGCCAACGGGAGAACACCGGGGAGCTGTTTTTT
CDR3 protein: CASQRENTGELFF

V gene: TRBV5-6
clone size: .
J gene: TRBJ1-2
D gene: .
CDR3 DNA: TGTGCCAGCAGCAAGGACAATAACTATGGCTACACCTTC
CDR3 protein: CASSKDNNYGYTF

V gene: TRBV7-9
clone size: .
J gene: TRBJ2-1
D gene: TRBD2
CDR3 DNA: TGTGCCAGCAGCCTGGGACTAGCGCCGAATGAGCAGTTCTTC
CDR3 protein: CASSLGLAPNEQFF

V gene: TRBV12-3/TRBV12-4
clone size: .
J gene: TRBJ2-1
D gene: .
CDR3 DNA: TGTGCCAGCAGTCCCCCCTTGTTCTTC
CDR3 protein: CASSPPLFF

V gene: TRBV5-5
clone size: .
J gene: TRBJ1-1
D gene: TRBD1
CDR3 DNA: TGTGCCAGCAGCCTGGGACAGGGGTTCGGAGCTTTCTTT
CDR3 protein: CASSLGQGFGAFF

V gene: TRBV28
clone size: .
J gene: TRBJ2-5
D gene: .
CDR3 DNA: TGTGCCAGCAGTTTAACAGGGGCGGGAACCCAGTACTTC
CDR3 protein: CASSLTGAGTQYF

V gene: TRBV14
clone size: few
J gene: TRBJ1-2
D gene: .
CDR3 DNA: TGTGCCAGCAGCTTGTCACAGGGCGGCAGGATGGTGGGCTACACCTTC
CDR3 protein: CASSLSQGGRMVGYTF

V gene: TRBV19
clone size: once
J gene: TRBJ2-7
D gene: .
CDR3 DNA: TGTGCCAGTAGTCCCCGGCCGGGGGAGCAGTACTTC
CDR3 protein: CASSPRPGEQYF